These T cell receptor beta chains were read from a single sample in a study of beta chain features in type 1 diabetes. TCRdb's copy holds only in-frame clones and misses some; the assay was immunoSEQ multiplex PCR. The data contain about 260,000 clones, 20% of them singletons. Sequenced: naive CD4+ T cells from blood. These receptors all stem from a woman aged 40-49 years with type 1 diabetes. CDR3s include the opening cysteine and the closing phenylalanine or tryptophan. The D gene is left open where the match is weak. Not every row has a clone size; where given, it reads once, few, many or a size class.

CDR3 DNA: TGTGCCAGCAGCCAACAGGGTGATTCACCCCTCCACTTT
CDR3 protein: CASSQQGDSPLHF
clone size: few
D gene: -
J gene: TRBJ1-6
V gene: TRBV14

CDR3 DNA: TGCAGCGTGTCAGACTCCGGGACAGGGCAGGGTCGTGAGCAGTTCTTC
CDR3 protein: CSVSDSGTGQGREQFF
clone size: few
D gene: TRBD1
J gene: TRBJ2-1
V gene: TRBV29-1

CDR3 DNA: TGTGCCAGCAGGCCGGGGGGAAGTGAGCAGTTCTTC
CDR3 protein: CASRPGGSEQFF
clone size: few
D gene: TRBD2
J gene: TRBJ2-1
V gene: TRBV28

CDR3 DNA: TGTGCCAGCAGTTACTCGATCGATCCAGGGGCCTACGAGCAGTACTTC
CDR3 protein: CASSYSIDPGAYEQYF
clone size: -
D gene: -
J gene: TRBJ2-7
V gene: TRBV6-5

CDR3 DNA: TGTGCCACCAGCAGGGGACAGGGGGATGGCTACACCTTC
CDR3 protein: CATSRGQGDGYTF
clone size: -
D gene: TRBD1
J gene: TRBJ1-2
V gene: TRBV15

CDR3 DNA: TGTGCCTGGACGGGACAGACATTTTTTGGGACTGAAGCTTTCTTT
CDR3 protein: CAWTGQTFFGTEAFF
clone size: -
D gene: TRBD1
J gene: TRBJ1-1
V gene: TRBV30

CDR3 DNA: TGTGCCAGTAGTGGGACAGGGGGCCACAATGAGCAGTTCTTC
CDR3 protein: CASSGTGGHNEQFF
clone size: -
D gene: TRBD1
J gene: TRBJ2-1
V gene: TRBV19

CDR3 DNA: TGTGCCAGCAGCTCCGGGTCTCCCTTAGCCGAGACCCAGTACTTC
CDR3 protein: CASSSGSPLAETQYF
clone size: -
D gene: -
J gene: TRBJ2-5
V gene: TRBV7-9

CDR3 DNA: TGTGCCAGTAGTGGGGGGATAGTCAATCAGCCCCAGCATTTT
CDR3 protein: CASSGGIVNQPQHF
clone size: -
D gene: -
J gene: TRBJ1-5
V gene: TRBV19

CDR3 DNA: TGCGCCAGCAGCCTATCGGAGGGGCTCTCTTCTGGGGCCAACGTCCTGACTTTC
CDR3 protein: CASSLSEGLSSGANVLTF
clone size: -
D gene: -
J gene: TRBJ2-6
V gene: TRBV5-1

CDR3 DNA: TGCGCCAGCAGCCAGTATGTACAGGGGCGCAGGCACGAGCAGTACTTC
CDR3 protein: CASSQYVQGRRHEQYF
clone size: few
D gene: TRBD1
J gene: TRBJ2-7
V gene: TRBV4-3

CDR3 DNA: TGTGCCAGCAGCTTTCCTAAGAACACTGAAGCTTTCTTT
CDR3 protein: CASSFPKNTEAFF
clone size: few
D gene: -
J gene: TRBJ1-1
V gene: TRBV7-9

CDR3 DNA: TGTGCCAGCAGGGTGGGACAGAAAGCTTTCTTT
CDR3 protein: CASRVGQKAFF
clone size: few
D gene: TRBD1
J gene: TRBJ1-1
V gene: TRBV6-5

CDR3 DNA: TGTGCCAGCTCACCGCTCCGGGGAGAAGCTTTCTTT
CDR3 protein: CASSPLRGEAFF
clone size: -
D gene: -
J gene: TRBJ1-1
V gene: TRBV18

CDR3 DNA: TGTGCCAGCAGCGCTTCAGGGGGCCCTGAGCAGTTCTTC
CDR3 protein: CASSASGGPEQFF
clone size: few
D gene: TRBD1
J gene: TRBJ2-1
V gene: TRBV7-3

CDR3 DNA: TGCGCCAGCAGCCAAGAGCCGCCGGGGAATTCGTATTATGAGCAGTTCTTC
CDR3 protein: CASSQEPPGNSYYEQFF
clone size: few
D gene: -
J gene: TRBJ2-1
V gene: TRBV4-1

CDR3 DNA: TGCAGCGTTGCAGGCAGGATGAACACTGAAGCTTTCTTT
CDR3 protein: CSVAGRMNTEAFF
clone size: -
D gene: -
J gene: TRBJ1-1
V gene: TRBV29-1

CDR3 DNA: TGTGCCAGCAGCTTTGTTGGGGAGCAAGAGACCCAGTACTTC
CDR3 protein: CASSFVGEQETQYF
clone size: -
D gene: -
J gene: TRBJ2-5
V gene: TRBV7-9

CDR3 DNA: TGTGCCAGCAGTCCAGGACAGGGATTGGAGACCCAGTACTTC
CDR3 protein: CASSPGQGLETQYF
clone size: -
D gene: TRBD1
J gene: TRBJ2-5
V gene: TRBV28

CDR3 DNA: TGTGCCAGCAGCTTAGAGACAGGGCGGGACAATCAGCCCCAGCATTTT
CDR3 protein: CASSLETGRDNQPQHF
clone size: -
D gene: TRBD1
J gene: TRBJ1-5
V gene: TRBV7-6

CDR3 DNA: TGCGCCAGCAGCCAAGCCCGGACAGACAATCAGCCCCAGCATTTT
CDR3 protein: CASSQARTDNQPQHF
clone size: -
D gene: -
J gene: TRBJ1-5
V gene: TRBV4-1

CDR3 DNA: TGTGCCAGCAGCACCTCCGGGAATAGCAATCAGCCCCAGCATTTT
CDR3 protein: CASSTSGNSNQPQHF
clone size: -
D gene: -
J gene: TRBJ1-5
V gene: TRBV7-8

CDR3 DNA: TGTGCCAGCAGCGTAGTGGCAGGCAATGAGCAGTTCTTC
CDR3 protein: CASSVVAGNEQFF
clone size: few
D gene: -
J gene: TRBJ2-1
V gene: TRBV9

CDR3 DNA: TGCAGCGTTAAGACCCGACAGGAGGATGAGCAGTTCTTC
CDR3 protein: CSVKTRQEDEQFF
clone size: -
D gene: -
J gene: TRBJ2-1
V gene: TRBV29-1

CDR3 DNA: TGTGCCAGCAGCGCACGACAGGGCCACAATGAGCAGTTCTTC
CDR3 protein: CASSARQGHNEQFF
clone size: -
D gene: TRBD1
J gene: TRBJ2-1
V gene: TRBV5-4

CDR3 DNA: TGTGCCAGCAGCCGCCCAGGGGCGACCACAGATACGCAGTATTTT
CDR3 protein: CASSRPGATTDTQYF
clone size: few
D gene: -
J gene: TRBJ2-3
V gene: TRBV7-2

CDR3 DNA: TGTGCCAGCTCACCATACCTAGCGGGCAATGAGCAGTTCTTC
CDR3 protein: CASSPYLAGNEQFF
clone size: few
D gene: TRBD2
J gene: TRBJ2-1
V gene: TRBV18

CDR3 DNA: TGTGCCAGCAGCTTAGGAGAGGACACTGAAGCTTTCTTT
CDR3 protein: CASSLGEDTEAFF
clone size: -
D gene: -
J gene: TRBJ1-1
V gene: TRBV7-8

CDR3 DNA: TGTGCCAGCAGTTCTAGACAGGGCGACCAGCCCCAGCATTTT
CDR3 protein: CASSSRQGDQPQHF
clone size: -
D gene: TRBD1
J gene: TRBJ1-5
V gene: TRBV2

CDR3 DNA: TGTGCCAGCAGTTTACGAAGACAGAGTAACACTGAAGCTTTCTTT
CDR3 protein: CASSLRRQSNTEAFF
clone size: few
D gene: -
J gene: TRBJ1-1
V gene: TRBV28

CDR3 DNA: TGTGCCTGGAGGGGGCGGCCAGCCTACAATGAGCAGTTCTTC
CDR3 protein: CAWRGRPAYNEQFF
clone size: few
D gene: -
J gene: TRBJ2-1
V gene: TRBV30

CDR3 DNA: TGTGCCTGGAACAGGGGCGCCGGGACCTACGAGCAGTACTTC
CDR3 protein: CAWNRGAGTYEQYF
clone size: few
D gene: TRBD1
J gene: TRBJ2-7
V gene: TRBV30

CDR3 DNA: TGTGCCAGCTCACTCGGGACAAGAAGGAACACTGAAGCTTTCTTT
CDR3 protein: CASSLGTRRNTEAFF
clone size: -
D gene: -
J gene: TRBJ1-1
V gene: TRBV18

CDR3 DNA: TGCGCCAGCAGCCAAGAATCGGGTAGCGGCTCCTACAATGAGCAGTTCTTC
CDR3 protein: CASSQESGSGSYNEQFF
clone size: -
D gene: -
J gene: TRBJ2-1
V gene: TRBV4-3

CDR3 DNA: TGCGCCAGCAGCTTGGCCGGTCAGGGTGGGCAGCCCCAGCATTTT
CDR3 protein: CASSLAGQGGQPQHF
clone size: few
D gene: -
J gene: TRBJ1-5
V gene: TRBV5-1

CDR3 DNA: TGTGCCACGGGACAGGACGACACTGAAGCTTTCTTT
CDR3 protein: CATGQDDTEAFF
clone size: few
D gene: TRBD1
J gene: TRBJ1-1
V gene: TRBV19

CDR3 DNA: TGCGCCAGCAGCCAAGATAGGGGTACCTACGAGCAGTACTTC
CDR3 protein: CASSQDRGTYEQYF
clone size: -
D gene: -
J gene: TRBJ2-7
V gene: TRBV4-1

CDR3 DNA: TGTGCCAGCAGCCAAGAGGAGAGGAACACTGAAGCTTTCTTT
CDR3 protein: CASSQEERNTEAFF
clone size: -
D gene: -
J gene: TRBJ1-1
V gene: TRBV7-2

CDR3 DNA: TGTGCCACCAGCGTGGACTACTCCTACGAGCAGTACTTC
CDR3 protein: CATSVDYSYEQYF
clone size: few
D gene: -
J gene: TRBJ2-7
V gene: TRBV15

CDR3 DNA: TGTGCCAGCAGCACCGATAGCGGCCCAGATACGCAGTATTTT
CDR3 protein: CASSTDSGPDTQYF
clone size: few
D gene: -
J gene: TRBJ2-3
V gene: TRBV7-9

CDR3 DNA: TGTGCCAGCAGCCCTAACAGGGGTTGGAATTCACCCCTCCACTTT
CDR3 protein: CASSPNRGWNSPLHF
clone size: -
D gene: TRBD1
J gene: TRBJ1-6
V gene: TRBV7-9

CDR3 DNA: TGTGCCAGCAGTTCGCAACTAGCGTTCACCGGGGAGCTGTTTTTT
CDR3 protein: CASSSQLAFTGELFF
clone size: -
D gene: TRBD2
J gene: TRBJ2-2
V gene: TRBV6-5